This TCR beta chain was profiled in a study of response to subunit inactivated influenza vaccine. TCRdb independently ran MiXCR on the RT-PCR reads; one entry per CDR3 protein. The table shows 500,000 or so distinct CDR3 sequences, with 16% occurring only once. This clonotype was detected only a few times. The antigen is undetermined. General study points: Every seasonal influenza vaccination brings in few new T cells, the authors suggested.

From germline, CDR1 is LGHNA and CDR2 YSLEER. V dropped 0 bases and J dropped 3 bases, with 8 bases sitting between them. This CDR3 comprises 15 residues. This sequence was found in a man aged 45-69 years who received an inactivated influenza vaccine. The chain recombines TRBV4-3 with TRBJ2-2; D remains unclear. The specimen was CD4+ T cells sorted from PBMCs, collected less than 25 months after vaccination. In nucleotides, the CDR3 is TGCGCCAGCAGCCAAGATAACCATCACACCGGGGAGCTGTTTTTT. Translated, it gives CASSQDNHHTGELFF.